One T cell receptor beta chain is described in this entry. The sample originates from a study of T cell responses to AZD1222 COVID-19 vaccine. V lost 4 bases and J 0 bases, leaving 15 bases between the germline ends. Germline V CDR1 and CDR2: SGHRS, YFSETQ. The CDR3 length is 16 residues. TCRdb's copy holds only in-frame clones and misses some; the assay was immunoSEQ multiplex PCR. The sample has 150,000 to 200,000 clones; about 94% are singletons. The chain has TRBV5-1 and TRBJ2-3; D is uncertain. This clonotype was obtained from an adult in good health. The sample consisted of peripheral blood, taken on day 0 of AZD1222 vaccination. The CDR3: CASSPSWPSSTDTQYF. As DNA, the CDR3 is TGCGCCAGCAGCCCTTCGTGGCCCTCTAGCACAGATACGCAGTATTTT.